The 30 T cell receptor beta chains below were found in one sample sequenced in a study of shared clonotypes between healthy human individuals. Sequencing used immunoSEQ multiplex PCR; TCRdb keeps in-frame clones, though not all of them. The table lists about 2.1 million clones, around 93% of them singletons. The naive CD8 subset, CD45RO-negative cells positively selected for CCR7, excluded terminally differentiated effector memory CD45RA+ cells. The sample was naive CD8+ T cells from PBMCs. The receptors come from a man between 18 and 35 years old in good health. Some clones in this sample may be carry-over from other donors' samples.

This clone came up once. This chain joins TRBV28 and TRBJ1-2, with D unresolved. The V end lost 6 bases, the J end lost 8 bases, and 25 bases lay between the germline ends. This CDR3 has 16 residues. Germline CDR1 and CDR2: MDHEN and SYDVKM. CDR3 amino acids: CASRTYFTTGVQGYTF. In DNA, the CDR3 is TGTGCCAGCAGGACCTATTTTACCACGGGAGTTCAGGGCTACACCTTC.

The CDR3 loop is CASSSTGEETNEKLFF. The CDR3 DNA reads as TGTGCCAGCAGCTCTACAGGGGAGGAAACTAATGAAAAACTGTTTTTT. V and J are TRBV7-3 and TRBJ1-4; 7 positions match TRBD1. The CDR3 length is 16 residues. Germline CDR1 and CDR2: SGHTA and FQGTGA. V shed 4 bases, J shed 1 base, and the junction held 6 bases outside the gene matches.

The chain couples TRBV27 to TRBJ1-1; 11 bases align to TRBD1. J gave up 4 bases and V 3 bases, and 4 bases lay outside the gene matches. The germline V gene encodes CDR1 MNHEY and CDR2 SMNVEV (reference sequence). This CDR3 comprises 15 residues. CDR3 sequence (DNA): TGTGCCAGCAGTTTGGCAGGGACAGGGGGCACTGAAGCTTTCTTT. Residues: CASSLAGTGGTEAFF.

V gene TRBV4-3 combines with J gene TRBJ1-2; D is ambiguous. V dropped 0 bases and J dropped 2 bases, with 13 bases sitting between them. This CDR3 contains 16 residues. CDR1 is LGHNA and CDR2 is YSLEER in the germline V gene. CDR3 bases: TGCGCCAGCAGCCAAGATGGGAGATCCGAAAACTATGGCTACACCTTC. It translates to CASSQDGRSENYGYTF.

This clone was seen only once. Other DNA sequences of this sample code for an identical CDR3. The V and J genes are TRBV9 and TRBJ2-3, with a weak D call TRBD1 (6 bases). This CDR3 is 14 amino acids long. The germline V gene has CDR1 SGDLS and CDR2 YYNGEE. Deletions cut 2 bases from V and 3 bases from J, with 10 bases between. For the CDR3, the DNA is TGTGCCAGCAGCGTCAGGGGTTTGACAGATACGCAGTATTTT. As protein: CASSVRGLTDTQYF.

The chain is built from TRBV11-2 and TRBJ2-1; D may be TRBD1 or TRBD2 (6 bases each). Trimming took 0 bases from V and 7 from J, leaving 10 bases between them. Germline V gene lookup returns CDR1 SGHAT and CDR2 FQNNGV. The CDR3 contains 14 residues. Here the CDR3 DNA reads TGTGCCAGCAGCTTAGATGGGGGGCTGAATGAGCAGTTCTTC. As protein: CASSLDGGLNEQFF.

V gene TRBV5-4 combines with J gene TRBJ1-2; 7 bases align to TRBD1. Germline assignment: CDR1 SGHNT and CDR2 YYREEE (reference sequence). This CDR3 is built from 16 residues. V dropped 0 bases and J dropped 2; count of bases not matched to a gene: 7. This CDR3 reads CASSLDRGQVNYGYTF. CDR3 sequence (DNA): TGTGCCAGCAGCTTGGACAGGGGACAAGTAAACTATGGCTACACCTTC.

The chain carries TRBV7-8 and TRBJ2-1; D may match TRBD1 or TRBD2 (7 bases each). Per germline, CDR1 SGHVS and CDR2 FQNEAQ. The CDR3 has 14 residues. The V gene lost 1 base and the J gene lost 9 bases, with 13 bases spanning the gap. The CDR3 is CASSLVQGEGEQFF. In DNA, the CDR3 is TGTGCCAGCAGCTTAGTTCAGGGGGAGGGTGAGCAGTTCTTC.

The chain carries TRBV6-6 and TRBJ1-1; tentatively, D is TRBD1 (6 bases). The CDR3 loop spans 14 amino acids. Trimming took 2 bases from V and 10 from J, leaving 17 bases between them. Germline V lookup: CDR1 MNHNY, CDR2 SVGAGI (reference sequence). The CDR3 DNA reads TGTGCCAGCAGTTACCCGATGGGGGACAATGGAGCTTTCTTT. Translated: CASSYPMGDNGAFF.

This clone appeared a single time. This chain uses TRBV9 with TRBJ2-1; D perhaps matches TRBD2 (5 bases). Germline V gene lookup returns CDR1 SGDLS and CDR2 YYNGEE. The CDR3 spans 14 residues. V lost 5 bases and J lost 3, with 12 bases in between. The CDR3 DNA reads as TGTGCCAGCAGTCAGCGGACCGGCTACAATGAGCAGTTCTTC. Its protein product is CASSQRTGYNEQFF.

This clone was seen more than once but under ten times. V is TRBV6-5 and J is TRBJ1-1; D not certain. Germline assignment: CDR1 MNHEY and CDR2 SVGAGI. The CDR3 extends over 15 amino acids. V was trimmed by 4 bases and J by 0 bases, leaving 12 bases between them. This CDR3 reads CASSLPGIMNTEAFF. As DNA, the CDR3 is TGTGCCAGCAGTTTGCCTGGGATCATGAACACTGAAGCTTTCTTT.

This chain connects TRBV2 to TRBJ2-1, with 7 bases identical to TRBD2. This CDR3 region has 16 residues. Germline trimming cut 4 bases from V and 0 bases from J; bases unmatched to any gene: 6. Germline V gene sequence: CDR1 SNHLY, CDR2 FYNNEI. The CDR3 sequence is CASSGDYHHSYNEQFF. In nucleotides, the CDR3 is TGTGCCAGCAGTGGGGACTATCACCACTCCTACAATGAGCAGTTCTTC.

The chain combines TRBV5-1 with TRBJ2-5; D perhaps matches TRBD1 (5 bases). V dropped 0 bases and J dropped 2 bases, with 17 bases sitting between them. Germline CDR1 and CDR2: SGHRS and YFSETQ. This CDR3 region has 17 residues. The DNA of the CDR3 is TGCGCCAGCAGCTTGGGAAACAGGTTGGCCGATCAAGAGACCCAGTACTTC. As protein: CASSLGNRLADQETQYF.

The rearrangement uses TRBV19 and TRBJ2-1; D remains unclear. CDR3 length: 13 residues. V lost 8 bases to trimming and J lost 2 bases, with 10 bases between them. Germline loops: CDR1 LNHDA, CDR2 SQIVND (reference sequence). The CDR3 DNA follows: TGTGCCAGTTATGGGGTCCCCTACAATGAGCAGTTCTTC. Its protein is CASYGVPYNEQFF.

This clone was counted only a few times. J is TRBJ1-1 and V is TRBV30; the match to TRBD1 covers 11 bases. With V trimmed by 1 base and J by 4 bases, 2 bases remained unmatched. The CDR3 consists of 14 residues. Germline CDR1 GTSNPN, CDR2 SVGIG (reference sequence). This CDR3 is CAWSAGTGGTEAFF. The CDR3 DNA is TGTGCCTGGAGTGCCGGGACAGGGGGCACTGAAGCTTTCTTT.

This chain uses TRBV6-5 with TRBJ2-7; D may be TRBD2 (7 bases). Germline V gene lookup returns CDR1 MNHEY and CDR2 SVGAGI. The CDR3 loop spans 14 amino acids. Between the trimmed V and J ends, which lost 9 bases and 5 bases, there was a span of 20 bases. CDR3 region: CASTSGGEAHEQYF. The CDR3 coding sequence is TGTGCCAGTACCTCGGGGGGCGAAGCCCACGAGCAGTACTTC.

Worth noting for this clone: The sample has other DNA sequences that encode this CDR3 too. This sequence joins TRBV7-9 and TRBJ2-7; D might be TRBD2 (6 bases). V lost 5 bases and J 5 bases, leaving 10 bases between the germline ends. The CDR3 extends over 12 amino acids. Germline CDR1 reads SEHNR; CDR2 reads FQNEAQ (reference sequence). The CDR3 DNA is TGTGCCAGCAGCCTACCGGGGGACGAGCAGTACTTC. It encodes CASSLPGDEQYF.

This clone is a singleton in its sample. The chain joins TRBV4-1 to TRBJ2-7; tentatively, D is TRBD1 (6 bases). V lost 3 bases and J 2 bases, leaving 20 bases between the germline ends. Germline V gene lookup returns CDR1 MGHRA and CDR2 YSYEKL. The CDR3 has 17 amino acids. As DNA, the CDR3 is TGCGCCAGCAGCCACGTGATCCTCCGGGACACCGCCTACGAGCAGTACTTC. Translated: CASSHVILRDTAYEQYF.

The rearrangement links TRBV19 to TRBJ1-2; 7 bases line up with TRBD1. Germline trimming cut 5 bases from V and 6 bases from J; bases unmatched to any gene: 9. The V gene's germline CDR1 is LNHDA and CDR2 SQIVND (reference sequence). The CDR3 loop spans 14 amino acids. The CDR3 protein is CASSFQTGQNGYTF. The CDR3 DNA is TGTGCCAGTAGTTTCCAGACAGGGCAGAATGGCTACACCTTC.

This clone was found a few times. This chain links TRBV6-5 with TRBJ1-1; D is possibly TRBD1 (5 bases). The V end lost 6 bases, the J end lost 0 bases, and 11 bases lay between the germline ends. Germline-derived CDR1 and CDR2 are MNHEY and SVGAGI. The CDR3 covers 14 residues. The CDR3 reads CASRQDLLNTEAFF. Written as DNA, the CDR3 is TGTGCCAGCAGACAGGATTTATTGAACACTGAAGCTTTCTTT.

The chain uses TRBV6-1 and TRBJ2-1; 7 bases match TRBD1. Trimming cost V 10 bases and J 6 bases; bases outside gene matches: 12. Germline V CDR1 and CDR2: MNHNS, SASEGT. The CDR3 consists of 14 residues. CDR3 loop: CATDPGTEPNEQFF. The CDR3 bases are TGTGCCACCGATCCTGGGACAGAACCCAATGAGCAGTTCTTC.

J is TRBJ2-3 and V is TRBV29-1, with 7 bases lining up with TRBD2. V trimming: 4 bases; J trimming: 4 bases; junction bases outside the gene matches: 5. This CDR3 is 13 amino acids long. Germline V gene sequence: CDR1 SQVTM, CDR2 ANQGSEA. CDR3 sequence: CSVGREWPDTQYF. CDR3 DNA sequence: TGCAGCGTTGGGCGGGAGTGGCCAGATACGCAGTATTTT.

The chain combines TRBV28 with TRBJ1-2; possibly TRBD1 for D (5 bases). There are 15 residues in the CDR3. Trimming removed 1 base at V and 4 bases at J, with 13 bases between. Germline V gene lookup returns CDR1 MDHEN and CDR2 SYDVKM. The CDR3 nucleotides read TGTGCCAGCAGTTTATTCGGAGACAGAGTCTATGGCTACACCTTC. Amino acids: CASSLFGDRVYGYTF.

V usage is TRBV29-1 and J usage is TRBJ1-2; the D gene is possibly TRBD1 (6 bases). The ends were cut back, 7 bases at V and 3 bases at J, with 15 bases in the middle. The CDR3 loop spans 13 amino acids. In germline, CDR1 is SQVTM, CDR2 ANQGSEA. The CDR3 DNA follows: TGCAGCGCTTTCCTCGACAGGTACTATGGCTACACCTTC. Its protein product is CSAFLDRYYGYTF.

V gene TRBV4-1 combines with J gene TRBJ1-1; D not resolved. Trimming left V 0 bases short and J 5 bases short, with 16 bases between. This CDR3 has 16 residues. The germline CDR1 and CDR2 sequences are MGHRA and YSYEKL. The CDR3 nucleotides read TGCGCCAGCAGCCAAGATCGAGGGCCAGGAGGGACTGAAGCTTTCTTT. Amino acid sequence: CASSQDRGPGGTEAFF.

A single count supports this clone. This CDR3 is CASSLEGLVTYEQYF. CDR3 in DNA: TGTGCCAGCAGCTTAGAGGGACTGGTCACCTACGAGCAGTACTTC. The chain combines TRBV7-8 with TRBJ2-7; D is perhaps TRBD2 (6 bases). V was shortened by 1 base and J by 2 bases, with 12 bases between the two germline ends. This CDR3 region has 15 residues. Germline CDR1 SGHVS, CDR2 FQNEAQ.

V and J are TRBV4-1 and TRBJ2-5; 8 bases are a match to TRBD1. CDR1 and CDR2 from the germline V gene are MGHRA and YSYEKL. V shed 7 bases, J shed 1 base, and the junction held 11 bases outside the gene matches. The CDR3 runs to 16 residues. CDR3 amino acids: CASNLFPGQGQETQYF. The CDR3 coding sequence is TGCGCCAGCAACCTATTTCCTGGACAGGGCCAAGAGACCCAGTACTTC.

The J gene is TRBJ2-3, the V gene TRBV7-3; 8 nucleotides align to TRBD1. The CDR3 extends over 16 amino acids. Germline lookup yields CDR1 SGHTA and CDR2 FQGTGA. V was pared by 5 bases and J by 0 bases, with 7 bases of the junction left unmatched. In DNA, the CDR3 is TGTGCCAGCAGCGGAGACAGGGGAATGAGCACAGATACGCAGTATTTT. It translates to CASSGDRGMSTDTQYF.

The V and J genes are TRBV18 and TRBJ2-7; D uncertain. Germline assignment: CDR1 KGHSH and CDR2 LQKENI. Trimming removed 8 bases at V and 3 bases at J, with 23 bases between. This CDR3 contains 16 residues. CDR3 nucleotide sequence: TGTGCCAGCACCACCCTGCCCGGCCAGTGGATCTACGAGCAGTACTTC. Amino acids: CASTTLPGQWIYEQYF.

This chain connects TRBV9 to TRBJ2-7; either TRBD1 or TRBD2 may supply D (5 bases each). This CDR3 has 11 amino acids. V dropped 5 bases and J dropped 6 bases, with 9 bases sitting between them. Germline V gene data show CDR1 as SGDLS and CDR2 as YYNGEE. DNA for the CDR3: TGTGCCAGCAGTTCGGGGCCCGAGCAGTACTTC. Translating it yields CASSSGPEQYF. The whole variable domain, filled in from reference TRBV9 and TRBJ2-7, reads DSGVTQTPKHLITATGQRVTLRCSPRSGDLSVYWYQQSLDQGLQFLIQYYNGEERAKGNILERFSAQQFPDLHSELNLSSLELGDSALYFCASSSGPEQYFGPGTRLTVT.